These T cell receptor beta chains were read from a single sample in a study of CD8 T cells in ankylosing spondylitis. TCRdb fed the 5' RACE reads into MiXCR, producing one record per CDR3 protein. This sample carries approximately 440,000 distinct CDR3 sequences, 17% of them seen once, and the ten largest clones take 0.95% to 1.1%. The sequenced material came from blood, either unsorted or a sorted T cell fraction (not recorded which). These receptors came from a male donor with ankylosing spondylitis. Both conserved end residues are part of each CDR3. Each record gives: V gene, clone size, CDR3 length, J gene, D gene, CDR3 protein, CDR3 DNA. The D gene is left open where the match is weak. Rows may omit the clone size; those that give it use once, few, many or a size class.

V gene: TRBV7-2; clone size: NA; CDR3 length: 13; J gene: TRBJ2-1; D gene: NA; CDR3 protein: CASSPRAENEQFF; CDR3 DNA: TGTGCCAGCAGCCCCCGGGCCGAGAATGAGCAGTTCTTC
V gene: TRBV5-6; clone size: NA; CDR3 length: 16; J gene: TRBJ2-3; D gene: TRBD1; CDR3 protein: CASSVPETGLTDTQYF; CDR3 DNA: TGTGCCAGCAGCGTCCCCGAGACAGGGCTCACAGATACGCAGTATTTT
V gene: TRBV10-3; clone size: NA; CDR3 length: 14; J gene: TRBJ1-2; D gene: TRBD1; CDR3 protein: CAISSSGQGAGYTF; CDR3 DNA: TGTGCCATCAGTTCCTCCGGACAGGGGGCTGGCTACACCTTC
V gene: TRBV5-1; clone size: NA; CDR3 length: 15; J gene: TRBJ2-3; D gene: TRBD2; CDR3 protein: CASSLVSGRADTQYF; CDR3 DNA: TGCGCCAGCAGCTTGGTTAGCGGGAGGGCAGATACGCAGTATTTT
V gene: TRBV19; clone size: NA; CDR3 length: 14; J gene: TRBJ1-1; D gene: NA; CDR3 protein: CASNSRASNTEAFF; CDR3 DNA: TGTGCCAGTAACTCCAGGGCCTCGAACACTGAAGCTTTCTTT
V gene: TRBV5-1; clone size: NA; CDR3 length: 14; J gene: TRBJ1-1; D gene: NA; CDR3 protein: CASSVTDPNTEAFF; CDR3 DNA: TGCGCCAGCAGCGTGACAGACCCGAACACTGAAGCTTTCTTT
V gene: TRBV5-5; clone size: few; CDR3 length: 17; J gene: TRBJ2-5; D gene: TRBD2; CDR3 protein: CASSLIPSGGGQETQYF; CDR3 DNA: TGTGCCAGCAGCTTGATTCCCTCTGGCGGGGGGCAAGAGACCCAGTACTTC
V gene: TRBV5-6; clone size: NA; CDR3 length: 16; J gene: TRBJ2-3; D gene: NA; CDR3 protein: CASSPWRGAPTDTQYF; CDR3 DNA: TGTGCCAGCAGCCCATGGAGGGGGGCCCCCACAGATACGCAGTATTTT
V gene: TRBV3-1; clone size: NA; CDR3 length: 14; J gene: TRBJ1-1; D gene: NA; CDR3 protein: CASSEHYDSEPAFF; CDR3 DNA: TGTGCCAGCAGCGAGCATTACGACTCCGAGCCAGCTTTCTTT
V gene: TRBV24-1; clone size: few; CDR3 length: 16; J gene: TRBJ2-1; D gene: TRBD2; CDR3 protein: CATSDLTPGGGNEQFF; CDR3 DNA: TGTGCCACCAGTGATTTAACCCCAGGCGGGGGGAATGAGCAGTTCTTC
V gene: TRBV12-3/TRBV12-4; clone size: few; CDR3 length: 13; J gene: TRBJ1-1; D gene: NA; CDR3 protein: CAIRGQTNTEAFF; CDR3 DNA: TGTGCCATAAGGGGACAAACGAACACTGAAGCTTTCTTT
V gene: TRBV6-1; clone size: NA; CDR3 length: 15; J gene: TRBJ1-4; D gene: TRBD1; CDR3 protein: CASSPRDRSNEKLFF; CDR3 DNA: TGTGCCAGCAGCCCCAGGGACAGATCTAATGAAAAACTGTTTTTT
V gene: TRBV4-1; clone size: NA; CDR3 length: 14; J gene: TRBJ1-1; D gene: NA; CDR3 protein: CASSHLFGDTEAFF; CDR3 DNA: TGCGCCAGCAGCCATCTATTTGGGGACACTGAAGCTTTCTTT
V gene: TRBV28; clone size: NA; CDR3 length: 13; J gene: TRBJ2-3; D gene: TRBD2; CDR3 protein: CASSPNRGRAQYF; CDR3 DNA: TGTGCCAGCAGCCCTAACCGCGGGAGGGCGCAGTATTTT
V gene: TRBV6-6; clone size: once; CDR3 length: 13; J gene: TRBJ2-1; D gene: NA; CDR3 protein: CASSWETEGEQFF; CDR3 DNA: TGTGCCAGCAGTTGGGAAACAGAGGGTGAGCAGTTCTTC
V gene: TRBV5-1; clone size: few; CDR3 length: 14; J gene: TRBJ2-7; D gene: NA; CDR3 protein: CASSLELVNSEQYF; CDR3 DNA: TGCGCCAGCAGCTTGGAGTTAGTAAACTCCGAGCAGTACTTC
V gene: TRBV29-1; clone size: many; CDR3 length: 12; J gene: TRBJ2-7; D gene: NA; CDR3 protein: CSVGWEFYEQYF; CDR3 DNA: TGCAGCGTTGGGTGGGAATTCTACGAGCAGTACTTC
V gene: TRBV27; clone size: NA; CDR3 length: 13; J gene: TRBJ1-5; D gene: NA; CDR3 protein: CASQRGWDQPQHF; CDR3 DNA: TGTGCCAGCCAGAGGGGGTGGGATCAGCCCCAGCATTTT
V gene: TRBV3-1; clone size: few; CDR3 length: 12; J gene: TRBJ2-7; D gene: NA; CDR3 protein: CASSQRAYEQYF; CDR3 DNA: TGTGCCAGCAGCCAAAGAGCCTACGAGCAGTACTTC
V gene: TRBV18; clone size: few; CDR3 length: 13; J gene: TRBJ2-3; D gene: NA; CDR3 protein: CASSSSIADTQYF; CDR3 DNA: TGTGCCAGCTCATCCTCGATCGCAGATACGCAGTATTTT
V gene: TRBV3-1; clone size: few; CDR3 length: 15; J gene: TRBJ1-2; D gene: NA; CDR3 protein: CASSQGRGANYGYTF; CDR3 DNA: TGTGCCAGCAGCCAAGGGAGGGGGGCTAACTATGGCTACACCTTC
V gene: TRBV30; clone size: few; CDR3 length: 13; J gene: TRBJ1-1; D gene: NA; CDR3 protein: CAWTWERNTEAFF; CDR3 DNA: TGTGCCTGGACCTGGGAGAGGAACACTGAAGCTTTCTTT
V gene: TRBV29-1; clone size: NA; CDR3 length: 16; J gene: TRBJ1-2; D gene: TRBD1; CDR3 protein: CSVAGQAGIANYGYTF; CDR3 DNA: TGCAGCGTTGCGGGACAGGCCGGAATAGCTAACTATGGCTACACCTTC
V gene: TRBV5-1; clone size: NA; CDR3 length: 19; J gene: TRBJ2-7; D gene: NA; CDR3 protein: CASSQRGGFTISRSYEQYF; CDR3 DNA: TGCGCCAGCTCACAACGCGGAGGGTTCACAATTTCAAGATCCTACGAGCAGTACTTC
V gene: TRBV5-1; clone size: few; CDR3 length: 13; J gene: TRBJ1-2; D gene: NA; CDR3 protein: CASSQGHLYGYTF; CDR3 DNA: TGCGCCAGCAGTCAGGGACATCTCTATGGCTACACCTTC
V gene: TRBV5-6; clone size: few; CDR3 length: 18; J gene: TRBJ2-7; D gene: TRBD2; CDR3 protein: CASSQILAGWGGSYEQYF; CDR3 DNA: TGTGCCAGCAGCCAAATCCTGGCGGGCTGGGGAGGGAGCTACGAGCAGTACTTC
V gene: TRBV2; clone size: few; CDR3 length: 15; J gene: TRBJ2-5; D gene: NA; CDR3 protein: CASSEEAGPWETQYF; CDR3 DNA: TGTGCCAGCAGTGAAGAGGCGGGACCCTGGGAGACCCAGTACTTC
V gene: TRBV7-9; clone size: NA; CDR3 length: 14; J gene: TRBJ2-1; D gene: TRBD2; CDR3 protein: CASSLRAGGVEQFF; CDR3 DNA: TGTGCCAGCAGCTTAAGGGCGGGGGGTGTTGAGCAGTTCTTC
V gene: TRBV29-1; clone size: NA; CDR3 length: 15; J gene: TRBJ1-2; D gene: TRBD1; CDR3 protein: CSAGGTANANYGYTF; CDR3 DNA: TGCAGCGCCGGAGGGACAGCCAACGCTAACTATGGCTACACCTTC
V gene: TRBV6-5; clone size: NA; CDR3 length: 16; J gene: TRBJ1-3; D gene: NA; CDR3 protein: CASSYKTESSGNTIYF; CDR3 DNA: TGTGCCAGCAGTTACAAGACCGAAAGCTCTGGAAACACCATATATTTT
V gene: TRBV7-8; clone size: NA; CDR3 length: 18; J gene: TRBJ1-6; D gene: NA; CDR3 protein: CASSRVGPLSSYNSPLHF; CDR3 DNA: TGTGCCAGCAGCCGTGTCGGTCCCCTTAGCTCCTATAATTCACCCCTCCACTTT
V gene: TRBV12-3/TRBV12-4; clone size: NA; CDR3 length: 12; J gene: TRBJ2-7; D gene: NA; CDR3 protein: CASGQGEYEQYF; CDR3 DNA: TGTGCCAGCGGGCAGGGAGAATACGAGCAGTACTTC
V gene: TRBV12-3/TRBV12-4; clone size: many; CDR3 length: 15; J gene: TRBJ2-1; D gene: NA; CDR3 protein: CASSRLGSGLNEQFF; CDR3 DNA: TGTGCCAGCAGCCGGCTAGGGTCCGGGCTCAATGAGCAGTTCTTC
V gene: TRBV3-1; clone size: NA; CDR3 length: 16; J gene: TRBJ2-7; D gene: NA; CDR3 protein: CASSQDVSAVGREQYF; CDR3 DNA: TGTGCCAGCAGCCAAGATGTGTCGGCAGTTGGACGCGAGCAGTACTTC
V gene: TRBV3-1; clone size: NA; CDR3 length: 14; J gene: TRBJ2-7; D gene: NA; CDR3 protein: CASSQAGLFVEQYF; CDR3 DNA: TGTGCCAGCAGCCAAGCCGGACTTTTCGTCGAGCAGTACTTC
V gene: TRBV5-1; clone size: few; CDR3 length: 13; J gene: TRBJ2-1; D gene: TRBD2; CDR3 protein: CASGLAGHNEQFF; CDR3 DNA: TGCGCCAGCGGATTAGCGGGTCATAATGAGCAGTTCTTC
V gene: TRBV25-1; clone size: NA; CDR3 length: 12; J gene: TRBJ2-1; D gene: NA; CDR3 protein: CASRANGMLLFF; CDR3 DNA: TGTGCCAGCAGGGCCAACGGTATGTTACTGTTCTTC
V gene: TRBV20-1; clone size: NA; CDR3 length: 13; J gene: TRBJ2-7; D gene: NA; CDR3 protein: CSARVSIAHEQYF; CDR3 DNA: TGCAGTGCTAGAGTATCTATCGCCCACGAGCAGTACTTC
V gene: TRBV20-1; clone size: few; CDR3 length: 14; J gene: TRBJ2-7; D gene: NA; CDR3 protein: CSATRTGRGAKQYF; CDR3 DNA: TGCAGTGCCACCCGGACAGGCCGGGGGGCGAAGCAGTACTTC
V gene: TRBV20-1; clone size: NA; CDR3 length: 14; J gene: TRBJ2-5; D gene: NA; CDR3 protein: CSALTVPGVKTQYF; CDR3 DNA: TGCAGTGCTCTCACGGTCCCGGGGGTTAAGACCCAGTACTTC
V gene: TRBV5-5; clone size: few; CDR3 length: 14; J gene: TRBJ1-1; D gene: NA; CDR3 protein: CASSGGAVNTEAFF; CDR3 DNA: TGTGCCAGCAGCGGGGGGGCGGTGAACACTGAAGCTTTCTTT
V gene: TRBV7-8; clone size: few; CDR3 length: 14; J gene: TRBJ2-5; D gene: NA; CDR3 protein: CASSLRAGQETQYF; CDR3 DNA: TGTGCCAGCAGCTTACGGGCAGGGCAAGAGACCCAGTACTTC
V gene: TRBV4-3; clone size: few; CDR3 length: 16; J gene: TRBJ1-1; D gene: NA; CDR3 protein: CASSQDIWQRNTEAFF; CDR3 DNA: TGCGCCAGCAGCCAAGATATTTGGCAGAGGAACACTGAAGCTTTCTTT
V gene: TRBV5-1; clone size: many; CDR3 length: 15; J gene: TRBJ2-3; D gene: NA; CDR3 protein: CASRSRGVATDTQYF; CDR3 DNA: TGCGCCAGCAGAAGCAGGGGGGTTGCCACAGATACGCAGTATTTT
V gene: TRBV6-1; clone size: NA; CDR3 length: 15; J gene: TRBJ1-6; D gene: NA; CDR3 protein: CASSEGEGWKAPLHF; CDR3 DNA: TGTGCCAGCAGTGAAGGGGAGGGATGGAAGGCGCCCCTCCACTTT
V gene: TRBV20-1; clone size: few; CDR3 length: 15; J gene: TRBJ2-1; D gene: NA; CDR3 protein: CSARDRAGWDNEQFF; CDR3 DNA: TGCAGTGCTAGAGATAGGGCAGGTTGGGACAATGAGCAGTTCTTC
V gene: TRBV6-5; clone size: few; CDR3 length: 15; J gene: TRBJ2-3; D gene: NA; CDR3 protein: CASSYFDYLTDTQYF; CDR3 DNA: TGTGCCAGCAGTTACTTTGACTACCTCACAGATACGCAGTATTTT
V gene: TRBV6-2/TRBV6-3; clone size: NA; CDR3 length: 15; J gene: TRBJ2-7; D gene: TRBD1; CDR3 protein: CASSYSTGGNGEQYF; CDR3 DNA: TGTGCCAGCAGTTACTCGACAGGGGGCAACGGGGAGCAGTACTTC
V gene: TRBV11-1; clone size: few; CDR3 length: 15; J gene: TRBJ2-4; D gene: TRBD2; CDR3 protein: CASSLDGGSENIQYF; CDR3 DNA: TGTGCCAGCAGCTTAGACGGCGGGAGCGAAAACATTCAGTACTTC
V gene: TRBV2; clone size: few; CDR3 length: 14; J gene: TRBJ1-2; D gene: NA; CDR3 protein: CASRLRGFNYGYTF; CDR3 DNA: TGTGCCAGCAGGCTCAGGGGTTTCAACTATGGCTACACCTTC
V gene: TRBV11-2; clone size: NA; CDR3 length: 14; J gene: TRBJ1-1; D gene: NA; CDR3 protein: CASSLSGMNTEAFF; CDR3 DNA: TGTGCCAGCAGCTTATCAGGGATGAACACTGAAGCTTTCTTT
V gene: TRBV25-1; clone size: many; CDR3 length: 14; J gene: TRBJ1-2; D gene: TRBD1; CDR3 protein: CASRRTGLNYGYTF; CDR3 DNA: TGTGCCAGCAGAAGGACAGGGTTAAACTATGGCTACACCTTC
V gene: TRBV15; clone size: once; CDR3 length: 16; J gene: TRBJ2-3; D gene: TRBD2; CDR3 protein: CATSTGLAASTDTQYF; CDR3 DNA: TGTGCCACCAGCACCGGACTAGCGGCTAGCACAGATACGCAGTATTTT
V gene: TRBV12-3/TRBV12-4; clone size: few; CDR3 length: 14; J gene: TRBJ2-2; D gene: TRBD2; CDR3 protein: CASSLSGGIGELFF; CDR3 DNA: TGTGCCAGCAGTTTAAGCGGGGGCATCGGGGAGCTGTTTTTT